What follows are 10 T cell receptor beta chains derived from one specimen sequenced in a study of blood T cell repertoires in COVID-19. TCRdb's table, derived via immunoSEQ multiplex PCR, lists solely in-frame clones and lacks some. The table records under 150,000 clones, roughly 85% of them present only once. Material for sequencing was peripheral blood. The receptors shown here come from a man younger than 45 with acute or convalescent COVID-19.

This clone was picked up a small number of times. V and J are TRBV2 and TRBJ1-1; D uncertain. This CDR3 is 12 amino acids long. V lost 8 bases, J lost 5 bases, and 12 bases lay in between. Germline CDR1 is SNHLY and CDR2 is FYNNEI. CDR3 amino acids: CASRRLQTEAFF. CDR3 in DNA: TGTGCCAGCCGACGGCTACAGACTGAAGCTTTCTTT.

This clone was detected only a few times. This chain links TRBV6-5 with TRBJ2-5; TRBD2 matches 12 bases. CDR3 length: 16 residues. Per the germline V gene, CDR1 is MNHEY and CDR2 is SVGAGI. V lost 2 bases and J lost 3; bases outside the gene matches: 4. This CDR3 is CASSYGLAGPEETQYF. For the CDR3, the DNA is TGTGCCAGCAGTTACGGACTAGCGGGACCGGAAGAGACCCAGTACTTC.

In its sample, this clone was seen a few times. The chain links TRBV5-1 to TRBJ1-4; no clear D gene. The V gene lost 4 bases and the J gene lost 0 bases, with 10 bases spanning the gap. Per germline, CDR1 SGHRS and CDR2 YFSETQ. The CDR3 totals 15 residues. CDR3 in DNA: TGCGCCAGCAGCAAATCCCCTGCAACTAATGAAAAACTGTTTTTT. This translates into CASSKSPATNEKLFF. Together with reference TRBV5-1 and TRBJ1-4, the CDR3 gives the full variable domain: KAGVTQTPRYLIKTRGQQVTLSCSPISGHRSVSWYQQTPGQGLQFLFEYFSETQRNKGNFPGRFSGRQFSNSRSEMNVSTLELGDSALYLCASSKSPATNEKLFFGSGTQLSVL.

The chain recombines TRBV5-1 with TRBJ2-3, with TRBD2 identical over 14 bases. This CDR3 comprises 16 residues. Germline CDR1 reads SGHRS; CDR2 reads YFSETQ. V lost 4 bases to trimming and J lost 5 bases; unmatched junction nucleotides: 6. The CDR3 reads CASSARLAGGEDTQYF. The DNA of the CDR3 is TGCGCCAGCAGCGCCCGACTAGCGGGGGGGGAAGATACGCAGTATTTT.

The rearrangement joins TRBV6-2 or TRBV6-3 to TRBJ1-3; 7 bases are shared with TRBD1. Germline values: CDR1 MNHEY, CDR2 SVGEGT. Trimming cost V 5 bases and J 0 bases; bases outside gene matches: 7. This CDR3 comprises 16 residues. The CDR3, as DNA: TGTGCCAGCAGTACGACAGGGCCCGACTCTGGAAACACCATATATTTT. Translation: CASSTTGPDSGNTIYF.

V and J are TRBV3-1 (or the pseudogene TRBV3-2) and TRBJ1-2; tentative D call: TRBD1 (6 bases). Trimming left V 1 base short and J 4 bases short, with 16 bases between. The CDR3 is made up of 16 amino acids. Germline V CDR1 and CDR2: LGHDT, YNNKEL (reference sequence). The CDR3 region is CASSQVGTGSSYGYTF. CDR3 nucleotide sequence: TGTGCCAGCAGCCAAGTGGGCACAGGGTCAAGCTATGGCTACACCTTC.

The CDR3 loop reads CASSLVRGTGTRHTEAFF. CDR3 DNA sequence: TGTGCCAGCAGCTTGGTAAGGGGGACAGGGACAAGGCACACTGAAGCTTTCTTT. This chain links TRBV5-6 with TRBJ1-1, with TRBD1 identical over 9 bases. The CDR3 runs to 18 residues. Trimming took 0 bases from V and 3 from J; bases not matched to a gene: 12. CDR1 and CDR2 (germline): SGHDT, YYEEEE.

The chain combines TRBV18 with TRBJ1-5; TRBD1 matches 9 bases. Germline V gene data show CDR1 as KGHSH and CDR2 as LQKENI. After removal of 4 bases from V and 4 bases from J, the junction contained 5 bases not matched to a gene. There are 15 residues in the CDR3. The CDR3 region is CASSRGQGRNQPQHF. As DNA, the CDR3 is TGTGCCAGCTCACGAGGACAGGGGAGAAATCAGCCCCAGCATTTT.

This chain connects TRBV6-1 to TRBJ2-2, with TRBD1 identical over 9 bases. This CDR3 is built from 16 residues. V lost 2 bases, J lost 0 bases, and 1 base stayed unmatched. CDR1 MNHNS and CDR2 SASEGT come from the germline V gene. In nucleotides, the CDR3 is TGTGCCAGCAGTGAACGGACAGGGGCGAACACCGGGGAGCTGTTTTTT. This codes for CASSERTGANTGELFF.

In its sample, this clone was seen a few times. CDR3: CASSPGQGAYEQYF. The CDR3 nucleotides read TGTGCCAGTAGCCCGGGACAGGGGGCCTACGAGCAGTACTTC. The genes are TRBV19 and TRBJ2-7; 11 nucleotides match TRBD1. After removal of 6 bases from V and 2 bases from J, the junction contained 3 bases not matched to a gene. From germline, CDR1 is LNHDA and CDR2 SQIVND (reference sequence). There are 14 residues in the CDR3.